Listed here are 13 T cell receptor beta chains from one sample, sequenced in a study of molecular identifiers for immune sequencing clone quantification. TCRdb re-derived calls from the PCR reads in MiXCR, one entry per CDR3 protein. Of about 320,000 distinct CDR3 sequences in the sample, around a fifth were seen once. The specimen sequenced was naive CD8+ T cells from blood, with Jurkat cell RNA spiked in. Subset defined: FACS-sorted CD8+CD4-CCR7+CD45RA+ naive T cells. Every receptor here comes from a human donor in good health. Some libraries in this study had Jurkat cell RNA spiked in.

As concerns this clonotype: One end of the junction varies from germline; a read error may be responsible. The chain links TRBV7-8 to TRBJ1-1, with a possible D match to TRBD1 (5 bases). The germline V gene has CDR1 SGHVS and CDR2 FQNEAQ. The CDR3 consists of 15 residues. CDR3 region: CAGSLWDGMNTEAFF. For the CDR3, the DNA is TGTGCCGGCAGCTTATGGGACGGTATGAACACTGAAGCTTTCTTT.

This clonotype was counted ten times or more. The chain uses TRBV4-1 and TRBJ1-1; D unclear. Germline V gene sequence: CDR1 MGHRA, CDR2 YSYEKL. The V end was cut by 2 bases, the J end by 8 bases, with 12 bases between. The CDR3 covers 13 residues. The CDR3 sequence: CASSQSRTQEAFF. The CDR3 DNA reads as TGCGCCAGCAGCCAATCAAGAACCCAAGAAGCTTTCTTT.

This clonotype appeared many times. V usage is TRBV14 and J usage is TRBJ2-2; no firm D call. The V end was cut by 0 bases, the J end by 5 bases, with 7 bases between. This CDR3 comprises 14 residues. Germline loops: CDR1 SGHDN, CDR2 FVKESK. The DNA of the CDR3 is TGTGCCAGCAGCCAAGATCCGTCGACCGGGGAGCTGTTTTTT. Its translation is CASSQDPSTGELFF. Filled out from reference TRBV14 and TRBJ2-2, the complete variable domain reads EAGVTQFPSHSVIEKGQTVTLRCDPISGHDNLYWYRRVMGKEIKFLLHFVKESKQDESGMPNNRFLAERTGGTYSTLKVQPAELEDSGVYFCASSQDPSTGELFFGEGSRLTVL.

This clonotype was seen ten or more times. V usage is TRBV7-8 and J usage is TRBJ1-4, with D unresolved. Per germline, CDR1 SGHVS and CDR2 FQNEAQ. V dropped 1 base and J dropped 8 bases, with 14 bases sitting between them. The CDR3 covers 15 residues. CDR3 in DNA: TGTGCCAGCAGCTTAGACGTCACTTTTGGGGAAAAACTGTTTTTT. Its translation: CASSLDVTFGEKLFF.

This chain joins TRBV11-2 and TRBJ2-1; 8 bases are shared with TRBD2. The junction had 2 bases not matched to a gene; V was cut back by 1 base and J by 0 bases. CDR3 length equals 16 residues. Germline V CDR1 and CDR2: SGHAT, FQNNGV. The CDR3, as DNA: TGTGCCAGCAGCTTAGGCGGGGGGCCCTCCTACAATGAGCAGTTCTTC. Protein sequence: CASSLGGGPSYNEQFF.

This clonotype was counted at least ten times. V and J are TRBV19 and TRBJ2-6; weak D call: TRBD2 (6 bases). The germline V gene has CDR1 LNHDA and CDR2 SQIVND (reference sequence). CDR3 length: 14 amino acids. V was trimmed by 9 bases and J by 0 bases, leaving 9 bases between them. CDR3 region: CASRDSSGANVLTF. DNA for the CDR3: TGTGCCAGCAGGGACTCCTCTGGGGCCAACGTCCTGACTTTC.

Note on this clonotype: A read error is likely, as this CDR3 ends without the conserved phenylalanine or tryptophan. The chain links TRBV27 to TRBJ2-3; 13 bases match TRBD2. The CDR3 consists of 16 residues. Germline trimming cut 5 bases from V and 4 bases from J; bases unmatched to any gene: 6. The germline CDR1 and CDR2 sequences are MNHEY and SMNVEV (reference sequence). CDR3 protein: CASSKLAGGPPDTQYL. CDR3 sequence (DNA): TGTGCCAGCAGTAAACTAGCGGGAGGGCCTCCAGATACGCAGTATCTT.

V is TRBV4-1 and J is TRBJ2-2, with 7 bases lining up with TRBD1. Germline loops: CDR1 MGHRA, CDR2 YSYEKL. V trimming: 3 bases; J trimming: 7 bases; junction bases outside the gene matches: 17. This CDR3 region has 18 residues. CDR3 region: CASSHQAREGGAYGELFF. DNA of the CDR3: TGCGCCAGCAGCCACCAAGCTCGGGAAGGGGGCGCCTACGGGGAGCTGTTTTTT.

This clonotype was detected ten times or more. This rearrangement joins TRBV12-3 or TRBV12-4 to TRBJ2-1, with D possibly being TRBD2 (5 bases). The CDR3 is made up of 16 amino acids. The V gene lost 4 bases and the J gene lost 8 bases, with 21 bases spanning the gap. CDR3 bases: TGTGCCAGCAGTTCGGGGAGCCCGTATTCCTCCCATGAGCAGTTCTTC. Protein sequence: CASSSGSPYSSHEQFF.

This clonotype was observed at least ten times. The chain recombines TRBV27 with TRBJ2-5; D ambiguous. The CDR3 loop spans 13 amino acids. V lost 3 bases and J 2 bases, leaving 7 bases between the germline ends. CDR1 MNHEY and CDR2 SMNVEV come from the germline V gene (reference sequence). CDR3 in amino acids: CASSFGPQETQYF. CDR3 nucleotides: TGTGCCAGCAGTTTTGGCCCACAAGAGACCCAGTACTTC.

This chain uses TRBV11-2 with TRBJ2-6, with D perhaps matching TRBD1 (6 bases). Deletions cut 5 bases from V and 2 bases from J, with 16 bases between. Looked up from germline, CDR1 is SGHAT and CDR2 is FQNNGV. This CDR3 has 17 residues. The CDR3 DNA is TGTGCCAGCAGCCCATCAAGGGGGTCTCCTGGGGCCAACGTCCTGACTTTC. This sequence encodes CASSPSRGSPGANVLTF. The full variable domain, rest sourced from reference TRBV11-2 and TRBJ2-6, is EAGVAQSPRYKIIEKRQSVAFWCNPISGHATLYWYQQILGQGPKLLIQFQNNGVVDDSQLPKDRFSAERLKGVDSTLKIQPAKLEDSAVYLCASSPSRGSPGANVLTFGAGSRLTVL.

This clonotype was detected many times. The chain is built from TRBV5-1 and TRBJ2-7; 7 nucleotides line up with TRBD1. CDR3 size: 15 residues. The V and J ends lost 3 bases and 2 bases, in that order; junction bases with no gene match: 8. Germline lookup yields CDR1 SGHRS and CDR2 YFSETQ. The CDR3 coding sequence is TGCGCCAGCAGCTCGAACTACGGGACAGCCTACGAGCAGTACTTC. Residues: CASSSNYGTAYEQYF. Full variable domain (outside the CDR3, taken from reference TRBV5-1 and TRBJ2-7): KAGVTQTPRYLIKTRGQQVTLSCSPISGHRSVSWYQQTPGQGLQFLFEYFSETQRNKGNFPGRFSGRQFSNSRSEMNVSTLELGDSALYLCASSSNYGTAYEQYFGPGTRLTVT.

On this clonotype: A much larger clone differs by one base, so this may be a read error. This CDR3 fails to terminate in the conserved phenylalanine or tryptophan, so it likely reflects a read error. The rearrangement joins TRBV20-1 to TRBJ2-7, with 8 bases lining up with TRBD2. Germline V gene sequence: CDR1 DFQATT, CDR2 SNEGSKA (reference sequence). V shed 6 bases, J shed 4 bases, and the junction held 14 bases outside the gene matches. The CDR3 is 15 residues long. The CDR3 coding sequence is TGCAGTGCCCAATCGGTGGCTAGCGGGCGTTACGAGCAGTACCTC. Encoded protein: CSAQSVASGRYEQYL.